A single sample is the source of the 26 T cell receptor beta chains below, sequenced in a study of T cells in Graves' hyperthyroidism and ophthalmopathy. Template material for amplifying TCR beta CDR3 regions consisted of RNA transcripts. HTBI primers were the set used in a first-round RT-PCR of the TCR CDR3. From the multiplex PCR reads, TCRdb called clonotypes with MiXCR, one entry per CDR3 protein. The sample shows roughly 300,000 distinct CDR3 sequences, about 14% of them seen only once. Sequencing was carried out using blood. The receptors were gathered from a woman aged 30 to 39 with Graves' hyperthyroidism.

This clonotype was found many times. This chain uses TRBV2 with TRBJ2-7, with 8 nucleotides matching TRBD2. The CDR3 loop spans 14 amino acids. Germline trimming cut 6 bases from V and 4 bases from J; bases unmatched to any gene: 8. In germline, CDR1 is SNHLY, CDR2 FYNNEI. This chain's CDR3 is CASSIEREQYEQYF. CDR3 bases: TGTGCCAGCAGCATCGAGCGGGAGCAGTACGAGCAGTACTTC. Based on the CDR3 plus reference TRBV2 and TRBJ2-7, the full variable domain is EPEVTQTPSHQVTQMGQEVILRCVPISNHLYFYWYRQILGQKVEFLVSFYNNEISEKSEIFDDQFSVERPDGSNFTLKIRSTKLEDSAMYFCASSIEREQYEQYFGPGTRLTVT.

This clonotype was found a few times. The rearrangement links TRBV14 to TRBJ2-1, with a tentative D call TRBD1 (7 bases). CDR3 size: 15 residues. V was cut by 1 base and J by 7 bases, with 14 bases left in between. Germline-derived CDR1 and CDR2 are SGHDN and FVKESK. The CDR3 loop is CASSQVSRGANEQFF. The CDR3 DNA follows: TGTGCCAGCAGCCAAGTATCCAGGGGGGCTAATGAGCAGTTCTTC.

The CDR3: CSAREGAAGLSYYEQYF. DNA for the CDR3: TGCAGTGCTAGAGAAGGAGCGGCAGGACTTTCCTACTACGAGCAGTACTTC. V is TRBV20-1 and J is TRBJ2-7; D perhaps matches TRBD2 (5 bases). Germline loops: CDR1 DFQATT, CDR2 SNEGSKA (reference sequence). V lost 0 bases, J lost 3 bases, and 21 bases lay in between. The CDR3 is 17 residues long.

This clonotype was observed at least ten times. The V gene is TRBV15, the J gene TRBJ1-2; D perhaps matches TRBD1 (5 bases). The germline V gene encodes CDR1 LNHNV and CDR2 YYDKDF (reference sequence). V was clipped by 4 bases and J by 4 bases, with 7 bases between them. This CDR3 comprises 12 residues. The CDR3, as DNA: TGTGCCACCAGCATCGACAGCTATGGCTACACCTTC. Translation gives CATSIDSYGYTF.

The rearrangement uses TRBV9 and TRBJ2-5; D possibly corresponds to TRBD1 (6 bases). The CDR3 extends over 12 amino acids. Germline CDR1 and CDR2: SGDLS and YYNGEE. Trimming pared 1 base from V and 5 bases from J, leaving 6 bases between. Here the CDR3 DNA reads TGTGCCAGCAGCGTAACAGGGGAGACCCAGTACTTC. Its protein is CASSVTGETQYF.

This clonotype was counted a few times. This chain connects TRBV20-1 to TRBJ1-5; 8 bases line up with TRBD1. In germline, CDR1 is DFQATT, CDR2 SNEGSKA (reference sequence). The CDR3 is 16 amino acids. J gave up 5 bases and V 3 bases, and 12 bases lay outside the gene matches. CDR3 in DNA: TGCAGTGCTAGGCCACCTAGGGGACAGGCACATCAGCCCCAGCATTTT. The encoded protein is CSARPPRGQAHQPQHF.

This clonotype was observed a few times. This chain uses TRBV19 with TRBJ1-5; weak D call: TRBD1 (5 bases). CDR1 and CDR2 (germline): LNHDA, SQIVND (reference sequence). The CDR3 is 11 residues long. The CDR3 coding sequence is TGTGGGGGGATCAGAGCTCAGCCCCAGCATTTT. Protein product: CGGIRAQPQHF.

CDR3 nucleotides: TGTGCCAGCAGTTTAGGGGGACTAGCGGGAGGGCTAGCCAAAAACATTCAGTACTTC. Residues: CASSLGGLAGGLAKNIQYF. The gene calls are TRBV27 and TRBJ2-4; TRBD2 matches at 16 bases. This CDR3 contains 19 residues. Germline-derived CDR1 and CDR2 are MNHEY and SMNVEV (reference sequence). J was trimmed by 0 bases and V by 2 bases; bases with no gene match: 4.

V gene TRBV29-1 combines with J gene TRBJ2-1; tentative D call: TRBD1 (5 bases). V was clipped by 4 bases and J by 15 bases, with 13 bases between them. This CDR3 spans 10 amino acids. CDR1 is SQVTM and CDR2 is ANQGSEA in the germline V gene. Written as DNA, the CDR3 is TGCAGCGTTGTGCTTAGGGGTTTGTTCTTC. Residues: CSVVLRGLFF.

CDR3 bases: TGCAGTGCTAGGTCGGGACTTACCAACACCGGGGAGCTGTTTTTT. Protein product: CSARSGLTNTGELFF. This chain connects TRBV20-1 to TRBJ2-2, with a tentative D call TRBD2 (6 bases). Germline lookup yields CDR1 DFQATT and CDR2 SNEGSKA (reference sequence). Trimming stripped 3 bases from V and 2 bases from J, with 13 bases between. There are 15 residues in the CDR3.

This clonotype was counted only a few times. The chain recombines TRBV30 with TRBJ1-5, with 8 bases aligning to TRBD1. This CDR3 has 16 residues. Germline V gene sequence: CDR1 GTSNPN, CDR2 SVGIG (reference sequence). Germline trimming cut 6 bases from V and 0 bases from J; bases unmatched to any gene: 10. The CDR3 nucleotides read TGTGCCTGCCCCCGGGACAGGCTTTATAGCAATCAGCCCCAGCATTTT. Translation gives CACPRDRLYSNQPQHF.

As regards this clonotype: Since a much larger clone is just one base distant, this may be a read error. The DNA of the CDR3 is TGTGCCAGCAGTCACAGGGACAGGGGTGGCGGCTACACCTTC. This encodes CASSHRDRGGGYTF. The chain employs TRBV6-1 and TRBJ1-2; 10 bases match TRBD1. This CDR3 comprises 14 residues. In germline, CDR1 is MNHNS, CDR2 SASEGT. After removal of 5 bases from V and 8 bases from J, the junction contained 8 bases not matched to a gene.

The DNA of the CDR3 is TGTGCCAGCCTCCGGGACACAGATCAGCCCCAGCATTTT. Amino acid sequence: CASLRDTDQPQHF. The chain uses TRBV28 and TRBJ1-5; maybe TRBD1 (6 bases). Germline CDR1 reads MDHEN; CDR2 reads SYDVKM. The CDR3 contains 13 residues. V lost 8 bases, J lost 5 bases, and 13 bases lay in between.

This clonotype was counted at least ten times. The chain links TRBV2 to TRBJ2-1, with TRBD2 identical over 9 bases. The CDR3 extends over 15 amino acids. V was clipped by 6 bases and J by 5 bases; unmatched bases: 8. Germline V gene lookup returns CDR1 SNHLY and CDR2 FYNNEI. CDR3 amino acids: CASSPSGATNNEQFF. As DNA, the CDR3 is TGTGCCAGCAGCCCTAGCGGGGCGACAAACAATGAGCAGTTCTTC.

The table lists this clonotype with many counts. V gene TRBV12-3 or TRBV12-4 combines with J gene TRBJ2-7; TRBD1 is a possible D gene (5 bases). Trimming removed 3 bases from V and 4 bases from J, with 10 bases in between. There are 13 residues in the CDR3. In nucleotides, the CDR3 is TGTGCCAGCAGTTTTATGGGGCGATACGAGCAGTACTTC. This gives the protein CASSFMGRYEQYF.

This clonotype was seen at least ten times. The chain combines TRBV12-3 or TRBV12-4 with TRBJ2-7; the D gene is possibly TRBD2 (5 bases). V was clipped by 6 bases and J by 6 bases, with 18 bases between them. CDR3 length: 14 residues. The CDR3 loop reads CASSQDGSAGEQYF. The CDR3 DNA reads TGTGCCAGCAGCCAGGACGGTTCGGCGGGCGAGCAGTACTTC.

This clonotype occurred many times. The chain uses TRBV6-2 or TRBV6-3 and TRBJ2-7; D is unclear. The V gene's germline CDR1 is MNHEY and CDR2 SVGEGT. V lost 7 bases and J 0 bases, leaving 19 bases between the germline ends. There are 16 residues in the CDR3. In DNA form, the CDR3 reads TGTGCCAGCACCCGAAACGCCTTGATGAGCTCCTACGAGCAGTACTTC. This translates into CASTRNALMSSYEQYF.

Ten or more counts support this clonotype. The chain uses TRBV14 and TRBJ1-6; D unresolved. The CDR3 totals 15 residues. Germline loops: CDR1 SGHDN, CDR2 FVKESK. The V end was cut by 1 base, the J end by 12 bases, with 16 bases between. Written as DNA, the CDR3 is TGTGCCAGCAGCCAAGGGGGTGGCTTGCGGTTACCCCTCCACTTT. Amino acid sequence: CASSQGGGLRLPLHF.

The rearrangement uses TRBV25-1 and TRBJ1-1, with no clear D. The V and J ends lost 5 bases and 5 bases respectively, with 12 bases between them. The CDR3 length is 13 residues. In germline, CDR1 is MGHDK, CDR2 SYGVNS. DNA of the CDR3: TGTGCCAGCAGTCAGTCTCTAGGGACTGAAGCTTTCTTT. Amino acids: CASSQSLGTEAFF. Combining the CDR3 with reference TRBV25-1 and TRBJ1-1 gives the whole variable domain EADIYQTPRYLVIGTGKKITLECSQTMGHDKMYWYQQDPGMELHLIHYSYGVNSTEKGDLSSESTVSRIRTEHFPLTLESARPSHTSQYLCASSQSLGTEAFFGQGTRLTVV.

V gene TRBV20-1 combines with J gene TRBJ2-2, with a tentative D call TRBD2 (6 bases). Per the germline V gene, CDR1 is DFQATT and CDR2 is SNEGSKA (reference sequence). The CDR3 totals 14 residues. V was cut by 5 bases and J by 7 bases, with 17 bases left in between. The CDR3 DNA reads as TGCAGTGCTTCCGGGAGAAGGTCGCACGGGGAGCTGTTTTTT. It specifies CSASGRRSHGELFF.

Turning to this clonotype: It may be a read error: a sequence one base away is much more abundant. The rearrangement joins TRBV6-1 to TRBJ2-2, with TRBD1 matching 10 bases. The CDR3 has 16 residues. Germline CDR1 and CDR2: MNHNS and SASEGT. J was trimmed by 6 bases and V by 8 bases; bases with no gene match: 12. The CDR3 nucleotides read TGTGCCAGCGGAAAAAGGGGGGACAGGGGCGCCGGGGAGCTGTTTTTT. This translates into CASGKRGDRGAGELFF.

With regard to this clonotype: A clone one base away is much larger, so this may be a read error. The conserved final phenylalanine or tryptophan is absent from the CDR3, which likely points to a read error. The genes are TRBV2 and TRBJ2-7; D is undetermined. Germline assignment: CDR1 SNHLY and CDR2 FYNNEI. V was clipped by 6 bases and J by 0 bases, with 9 bases between them. This CDR3 has 13 residues. CDR3 region: CASSFGYSYEQYL. The CDR3 region has the DNA TGTGCCAGCAGCTTTGGGTACTCCTACGAGCAGTACCTC.

This chain links TRBV20-1 with TRBJ2-7, with 9 nucleotides matching TRBD1. The CDR3 is made up of 14 amino acids. CDR1 and CDR2 (germline): DFQATT, SNEGSKA (reference sequence). V was pared by 6 bases and J by 2 bases, with 8 bases of the junction left unmatched. The CDR3: CSAQEGQGPYEQYF. Here the CDR3 DNA reads TGCAGTGCCCAGGAGGGACAGGGTCCCTACGAGCAGTACTTC.

This clonotype has a count of ten or more. This chain links TRBV28 with TRBJ1-6; perhaps TRBD1 as D (5 bases). Between the trimmed V and J ends, which lost 5 bases and 11 bases, there was a span of 13 bases. The CDR3 loop spans 13 amino acids. Germline assignment: CDR1 MDHEN and CDR2 SYDVKM. This CDR3 is CASSRQGNPPLHF. DNA of the CDR3: TGTGCCAGCAGTCGGCAGGGCAACCCACCCCTCCACTTT.

J is TRBJ1-5 and V is TRBV20-1; no definite D call. V was pared by 2 bases and J by 4 bases, with 12 bases between. There are 14 residues in the CDR3. The germline gives CDR1 DFQATT, CDR2 SNEGSKA (reference sequence). The CDR3, as DNA: TGCAGTGCTAGAAGTCAGAGCATTAATCAGCCCCAGCATTTT. Protein sequence: CSARSQSINQPQHF.

J is TRBJ2-2 and V is TRBV5-6; D is unclear. Germline CDR1 is SGHDT and CDR2 is YYEEEE. Trimming removed 0 bases at V and 2 bases at J, with 11 bases between. The CDR3 is 16 residues long. This CDR3 reads CASSLVPGFNTGELFF. DNA for the CDR3: TGTGCCAGCAGCTTGGTACCGGGTTTTAACACCGGGGAGCTGTTTTTT.